The sequence of this T cell receptor (beta chain) was determined in a study of vaccination and CD4 T cells after COVID-19. Cultured CD4+ T-cell DNA underwent Oncomine TCR Beta short-read sequencing. TCRdb fed the PCR reads into MiXCR, producing one record per CDR3 protein. The repertoire has about 18,000 distinct CDR3 sequences, 70% of them found once; the top ten carry 5.5%. This CDR3 is 12 amino acids long. CDR1 and CDR2 from the germline V gene are SEHNR and FQNEAQ (reference sequence). Treatment reported: roughly nine-day PBMC culture with coronavirus spike peptide pools or control peptides (ViraFEST assay). Of note for this clonotype: Antigen specificity is unknown. Compared with germline, one end of the junction differs, possibly owing to a read error.

This receptor was identified in a human donor who had recovered from COVID-19. The V gene is TRBV7-9, the J gene TRBJ2-7, with D unresolved. Sequencing input: CD4+ T cells from blood, cultured in vitro. The CDR3: CASSAILGERYF. CDR3 coding DNA: TGTGCCAGCAGCGCAATACTGGGCGAGCGGTACTTC.